The clone carrying this TCR beta chain was picked up a small number of times. Its cognate antigen is unknown. This sequence may be a read error, since a much larger clone differs from it by one base. CDR3 length: 16 amino acids. Trimming stripped 0 bases from V and 5 bases from J, with 17 bases between. The germline V gene encodes CDR1 SGDLS and CDR2 YYNGEE. The sample comes from a study of regulatory T cells in long-lasting Graves disease. Whole-study results and caveats: Favoring TRBV28, TRBJ1-2 and TRBJ2-5 was a feature seen in persistent disease.

According to the study, TCR beta libraries were built with iRepertoire HTBI primers and CDR3-region Arm-PCR. In the source study's methods: Spanning all samples, the identified segments comprised some 62 TRBV and about 15 TRBJ. TCRdb re-analysed the multiplex PCR reads in MiXCR, keeping a single row per CDR3 protein. The V and J calls, along with clone size, are taken from TCRdb and not from the paper's own processing. Of around 450,000 distinct CDR3 sequences listed, roughly 21% are singletons. The time point denotes: persistent/refractory GD, antithyroid drugs over 5 years with positive TRAb. RNA extracted from PBMCs served as the sequencing template.

This chain uses TRBV9 with TRBJ1-1, with D possibly TRBD1 on 6 matching bases. This clonotype was obtained from a female donor with Graves disease. The sequences come from peripheral blood mononuclear cells (PBMCs), collected when the disease was refractory, from a patient treated with antithyroid drugs. The CDR3 coding sequence is TGTGCCAGCAGCGTAGACGTAAGGGGGGCGAGTACTGAAGCTTTCTTT. Translated: CASSVDVRGASTEAFF.